The clone carrying this TCR beta chain was counted between two and nine times. Addition of a universal primer site occurred through template switching, and cDNA carried unique molecular identifiers. TCRdb independently ran MiXCR on the 5' RACE reads; one entry per CDR3 protein. The profile shows 300,000 to 400,000 distinct CDR3 sequences, roughly 9% of them singletons. Healthy Caucasians, and only they, were the donors. This sample is part of a study of identical twins. CDR3 length equals 14 residues. V lost 9 bases, J lost 4 bases, and 7 bases stayed unmatched. Germline CDR1 reads MNHEY; CDR2 reads SMNVEV (reference sequence).

The chain recombines TRBV27 with TRBJ2-3; 10 bases agree with TRBD2. Source material: naive T cells sorted from blood. This clonotype originated in a woman aged 50 to 65 in good health. CDR3 sequence: CASQREGRADTQYF. The DNA for the CDR3 is TGTGCCAGTCAGCGGGAGGGCCGGGCAGATACGCAGTATTTT.